This record covers a single T cell receptor (beta chain). Its matching antigen is unknown. The length of the CDR3 is 16 residues. The germline V gene has CDR1 SGHDN and CDR2 FVKESK. The ends lost 1 base at V and 15 bases at J; junction bases unmatched: 18. Clones were read by immunoSEQ multiplex PCR, and TCRdb kept only the in-frame ones, dropping some. The repertoire holds some 630,000 clones, with 60% to 80% as singletons. The data originate from a study of shared clonotypes between healthy human individuals. Overall study results and limits: At large depth, rarefaction still showed sorted-subset sequencing to be incomplete. Donor clonotype sharing was expected to depend on sequencing depth. Lower generation probabilities were found for non-shared clonotypes than for those shared by all four donors.

Sequenced input: memory CD4+ T cells sorted from blood. Noted subset: CD45RA-negative fraction. The V and J genes are TRBV14 and TRBJ2-1; 7 bases match TRBD2. This receptor was obtained from a woman aged 25 to 39 in good health. The CDR3 protein is CASSQVRDYFGTGRFF. Here the CDR3 DNA reads TGTGCCAGCAGCCAAGTGCGGGACTATTTTGGCACGGGGCGGTTCTTC. The full variable domain, in which reference TRBV14 and TRBJ2-1 provide the parts outside the CDR3, is EAGVTQFPSHSVIEKGQTVTLRCDPISGHDNLYWYRRVMGKEIKFLLHFVKESKQDESGMPNNRFLAERTGGTYSTLKVQPAELEDSGVYFCASSQVRDYFGTGRFFGPGTRLTVL.